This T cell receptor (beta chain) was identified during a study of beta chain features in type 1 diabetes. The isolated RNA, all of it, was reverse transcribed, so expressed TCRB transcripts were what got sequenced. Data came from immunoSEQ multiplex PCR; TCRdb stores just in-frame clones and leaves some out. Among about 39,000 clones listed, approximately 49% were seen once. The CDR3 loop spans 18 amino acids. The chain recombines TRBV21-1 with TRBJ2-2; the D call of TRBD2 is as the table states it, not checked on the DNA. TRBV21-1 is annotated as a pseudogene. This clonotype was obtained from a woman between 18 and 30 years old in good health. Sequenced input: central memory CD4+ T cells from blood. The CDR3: CASSPRYWGETETGELFF. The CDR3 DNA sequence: TGTGCCAGCAGCCCCCGGTATTGGGGGGAAACCGAGACCGGGGAGCTGTTTTTT.